This T cell receptor beta chain was identified during a study of T cells after yellow fever vaccination. Via MiXCR, TCRdb re-called the 5' RACE reads, giving one row per CDR3 protein. This sample carries about 320,000 distinct CDR3 sequences, around 4.3% of them seen once, and the ten largest clones take approximately 20%. In this sample, this clonotype turned up many times. The antigen is undetermined. Overall study findings and caveats: Most clones from primary vaccination were detected again post-booster (roughly 96% CD4, more than 85% CD8). There was a possibility that FACS-sorted repertoires contained abundant clonotypes contaminating from the bulk population. A weaker but faster secondary response was observed, peaking on day 5 versus 15.

The CDR3 extends over 15 amino acids. J lost 6 bases, V lost 4 bases, and 5 bases had no gene match. Germline CDR1 SGHRS, CDR2 YFSETQ. The J gene is TRBJ2-1, the V gene TRBV5-1, with 12 bases aligning to TRBD2. The sequence was obtained from a man between 18 and 35 years old who received the YFV17D yellow fever vaccine. Source: PBMCs, taken 15 days after the yellow fever booster vaccination. This chain's CDR3 is CASSPGLAGPNEQFF. CDR3 DNA sequence: TGCGCCAGCAGCCCGGGACTAGCGGGCCCCAATGAGCAGTTCTTC.